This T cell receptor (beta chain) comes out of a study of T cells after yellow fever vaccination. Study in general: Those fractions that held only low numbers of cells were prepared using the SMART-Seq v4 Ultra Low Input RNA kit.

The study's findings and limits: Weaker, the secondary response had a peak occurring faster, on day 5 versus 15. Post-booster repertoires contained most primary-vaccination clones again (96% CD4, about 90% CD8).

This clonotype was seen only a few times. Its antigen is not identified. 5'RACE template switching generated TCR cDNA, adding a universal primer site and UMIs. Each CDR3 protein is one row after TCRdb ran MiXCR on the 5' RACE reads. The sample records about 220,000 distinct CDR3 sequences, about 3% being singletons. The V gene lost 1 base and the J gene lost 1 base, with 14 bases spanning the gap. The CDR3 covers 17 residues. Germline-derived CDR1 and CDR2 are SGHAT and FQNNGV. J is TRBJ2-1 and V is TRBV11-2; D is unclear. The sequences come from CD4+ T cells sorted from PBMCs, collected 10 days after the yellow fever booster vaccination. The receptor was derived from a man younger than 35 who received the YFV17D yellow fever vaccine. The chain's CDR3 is CASSLGVVVNSYNEQFF. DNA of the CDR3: TGTGCCAGCAGCTTAGGGGTCGTAGTAAATTCCTACAATGAGCAGTTCTTC.